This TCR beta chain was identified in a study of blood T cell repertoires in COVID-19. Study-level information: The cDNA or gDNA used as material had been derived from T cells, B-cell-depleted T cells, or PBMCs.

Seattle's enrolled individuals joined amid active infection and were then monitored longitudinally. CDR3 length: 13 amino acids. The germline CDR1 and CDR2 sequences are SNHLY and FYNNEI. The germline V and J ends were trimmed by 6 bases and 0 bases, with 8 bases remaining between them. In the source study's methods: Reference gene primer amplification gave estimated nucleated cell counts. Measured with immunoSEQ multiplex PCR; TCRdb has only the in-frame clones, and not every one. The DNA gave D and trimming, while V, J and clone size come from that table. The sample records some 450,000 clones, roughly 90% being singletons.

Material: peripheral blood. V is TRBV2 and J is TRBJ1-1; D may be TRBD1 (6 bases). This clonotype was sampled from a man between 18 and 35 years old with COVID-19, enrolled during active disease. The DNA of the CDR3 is TGTGCCAGCAGGCAGGGGTTGAACACTGAAGCTTTCTTT. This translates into CASRQGLNTEAFF.